The 10 T cell receptor beta chains presented below share a single source sample, sequenced in a study of T cell repertoires in cytomegalovirus infection. MiXCR, applied by TCRdb to the reads, yields one record per CDR3 protein. There are 650,000 to 900,000 distinct CDR3 sequences in the sample; roughly 28% occur only once, and 13% lies in the top ten. No antigen has been identified for these receptors. The sample consisted of cultured CD8+ T cells from PBMCs, taken from culture after CMV antigen stimulation. The receptors originated from a human donor in good health (CMV status not recorded). Some clones in this sample may be carry-over from other donors' samples.

This chain connects TRBV19 to TRBJ1-1; D might be TRBD1 (5 bases). CDR3 length: 16 residues. With 4 bases removed from V and 1 base from J, the gap between germline ends came to 16 bases. The germline V gene encodes CDR1 LNHDA and CDR2 SQIVND (reference sequence). This chain's CDR3 is CASSTGPRGENTEAFF. The DNA of the CDR3 is TGTGCCAGTAGTACGGGACCCCGGGGGGAGAACACTGAAGCTTTCTTT.

Only a few counts were recorded for this clonotype. The CDR3 sequence is CASSYSSGDQPQHF. The CDR3 region has the DNA TGTGCCAGCAGTTACTCGTCAGGGGATCAGCCCCAGCATTTT. V is TRBV6-6 and J is TRBJ1-5, with D possibly matching TRBD1 (6 bases). V lost 0 bases to trimming and J lost 5 bases, with 8 bases between them. CDR3 length: 14 residues. Germline assignment: CDR1 MNHNY and CDR2 SVGAGI (reference sequence).

The CDR3, as DNA: TGTGCCAGCAGCACCAAACGGGGGCAGTCTGGAAACACCATATATTTT. Amino acids: CASSTKRGQSGNTIYF. The chain employs TRBV7-3 and TRBJ1-3, with a tentative D call TRBD1 (6 bases). Germline CDR1 SGHTA, CDR2 FQGTGA. The CDR3 extends over 16 amino acids. The V end lost 5 bases, the J end lost 1 base, and 15 bases lay between the germline ends.

This clonotype turned up a few times. The chain joins TRBV4-1 to TRBJ2-7, with D hard to call. CDR1 and CDR2 (germline): MGHRA, YSYEKL. The CDR3 consists of 15 residues. The V gene lost 0 bases and the J gene lost 3 bases, with 12 bases spanning the gap. The CDR3 region has the DNA TGCGCCAGCAGCCAAGAGGTCCGCGACGGCTACGAGCAGTACTTC. Protein product: CASSQEVRDGYEQYF.

The CDR3 nucleotides are TGTGCCAGCATGGAGGCAGGGCGAGGCTACACCTTC. It yields the protein CASMEAGRGYTF. The chain has TRBV7-8 and TRBJ1-2; a possible D gene is TRBD1 (5 bases). This CDR3 contains 12 residues. Germline V CDR1 and CDR2: SGHVS, FQNEAQ. V was cut by 7 bases and J by 8 bases, with 14 bases left in between. Looking up the rest from reference TRBV7-8 and TRBJ1-2 gives the full variable domain: GAGVSQSPRYKVAKRGQDVALRCDPISGHVSLFWYQQALGQGPEFLTYFQNEAQLDKSGLPSDRFFAERPEGSVSTLKIQRTQQEDSAVYLCASMEAGRGYTFGSGTRLTVV.

The chain recombines TRBV19 with TRBJ1-6, with no clear D. The germline V gene encodes CDR1 LNHDA and CDR2 SQIVND (reference sequence). This CDR3 is 14 amino acids long. V was trimmed by 3 bases and J by 8 bases, leaving 11 bases between them. The CDR3 DNA reads as TGTGCCAGTAGTATCGGGAACTACCATTCACCCCTCCACTTT. This translates into CASSIGNYHSPLHF.

This chain links TRBV19 with TRBJ2-1, with 9 bases matching TRBD2. This CDR3 contains 17 residues. With V trimmed by 5 bases and J by 2 bases, 10 bases remained unmatched. Germline CDR1 reads LNHDA; CDR2 reads SQIVND (reference sequence). The CDR3 DNA reads TGTGCCAGTAGTCCCCGTATGGCGGGGGGGCCCTACAATGAGCAGTTCTTC. It translates to CASSPRMAGGPYNEQFF.

Details on this clonotype: The CDR3 does not close with the conserved phenylalanine or tryptophan, likely indicating a read error. The chain employs TRBV28 and TRBJ1-5; 7 bases are shared with TRBD1. CDR3 length equals 17 residues. The germline V gene has CDR1 MDHEN and CDR2 SYDVKM. The trim removed 2 bases at V and 0 bases at J, leaving 7 bases unmatched. CDR3 sequence: CASSLRRGPYSNQPQHI. CDR3 in DNA: TGTGCCAGCAGTTTACGGAGGGGGCCTTATAGCAATCAGCCCCAGCATATT.

This clonotype has ten or more counts. The rearrangement uses TRBV7-8 and TRBJ2-1; D not resolved. The V end lost 5 bases, the J end lost 5 bases, and 10 bases lay between the germline ends. The CDR3 loop spans 13 amino acids. CDR1 is SGHVS, CDR2 FQNEAQ, per germline. The CDR3 DNA sequence: TGTGCCAGCAGCCCTCCCTCAGACAATGAGCAGTTCTTC. The encoded protein is CASSPPSDNEQFF.

This clonotype was seen at least ten times. J is TRBJ2-1 and V is TRBV7-2; possibly TRBD2 for D (5 bases). V was cut by 5 bases and J by 4 bases, with 21 bases left in between. The germline CDR1 and CDR2 sequences are SGHTA and FQGNSA. The CDR3 runs to 17 residues. The CDR3 loop reads CASSPRLYEGSYNEQFF. CDR3 DNA: TGTGCCAGCAGCCCCCGACTTTACGAGGGCTCTTACAATGAGCAGTTCTTC.